This TCR beta chain was sequenced during a study of ipilimumab plus nivolumab after autologous stem cell transplantation. With V trimmed by 5 bases and J by 7 bases, 10 bases remained unmatched. CDR3 length equals 15 residues. In germline, CDR1 is SGHTA, CDR2 FQGNSA. Data came from immunoSEQ multiplex PCR; TCRdb stores just in-frame clones and leaves some out. The sample carries approximately 84,000 clones, under 85% recorded once. This specimen consisted of PBMCs, obtained in a trial of ipilimumab plus nivolumab as post-transplant consolidation. This rearrangement joins TRBV7-2 to TRBJ1-5; TRBD1 matches at 8 bases. The origin of this receptor is a male donor with diffuse large B-cell lymphoma. The DNA of the CDR3 is TGTGCCAGCAGCGTTGACAGGGGAGCGGGGCAGCCCCAGCATTTT. Amino acids: CASSVDRGAGQPQHF.